What follows are 29 T cell receptor beta chains derived from one specimen sequenced in a study of molecular identifiers for immune sequencing clone quantification. TCRdb re-called the PCR reads through MiXCR, storing one row per CDR3 protein. The sample has under 650,000 distinct CDR3 sequences, 20% seen once. Sequencing was performed on naive CD8+ T cells from blood, with Jurkat cell RNA spiked in. The sample's subset: FACS-sorted CD8+CD4-CCR7+CD45RA+ naive T cells. Receptors were obtained from a human donor in good health. Some libraries in this study had Jurkat cell RNA spiked in.

This clonotype was picked up one time. A much larger clone lies one base from this, so it may be a read error. The chain has TRBV9 and TRBJ2-1; 7 bases match TRBD2. Germline V gene data show CDR1 as SGDLS and CDR2 as YYNGEE. The CDR3 consists of 18 residues. CDR3 DNA sequence: TGTGCCGGCAGCGAACCACCTTTTGGCGGGGGTTCCTACAATGAGCAGTTCTTC. Protein: CAGSEPPFGGGSYNEQFF.

Remarks on this clonotype: A much larger clonotype is one base distant, so this may be a read error. The V and J genes are TRBV28 and TRBJ2-3; tentatively, D is TRBD2 (5 bases). Germline assignment: CDR1 MDHEN and CDR2 SYDVKM. This CDR3 has 13 amino acids. This chain's CDR3 is CASGRASTDMQYF. The CDR3 bases are TGTGCCAGCGGCCGGGCTAGCACAGATATGCAGTATTTT.

In its sample, this clonotype was seen many times. The chain combines TRBV11-1 with TRBJ1-1; D remains unclear. V was trimmed by 2 bases and J by 2 bases, leaving 6 bases between them. CDR1 is SGHAT and CDR2 is FQDESV in the germline V gene (reference sequence). The CDR3 has 13 residues. The CDR3 DNA is TGTGCCAGCAGCTTAAGACAAAACACTGAAGCTTTCTTT. Protein: CASSLRQNTEAFF.

Remarks on this clonotype: This may arise from a read error, as a much more abundant clone is one base away. The CDR3 carries no conserved terminal phenylalanine or tryptophan, so it likely arises from a read error. The chain is built from TRBV20-1 and TRBJ2-7; perhaps TRBD1 as D (6 bases). The CDR3 loop spans 13 amino acids. Between the trimmed V and J ends, which lost 1 base and 3 bases, there was a span of 10 bases. The germline gives CDR1 DFQATT, CDR2 SNEGSKA (reference sequence). The CDR3 protein is CSARAPGVYEQYS. The CDR3 DNA reads TGCAGTGCTAGAGCTCCAGGGGTCTACGAGCAGTACTCC.

This clonotype was counted many times. The rearrangement links TRBV6-2 or TRBV6-3 to TRBJ2-3; TRBD2 matches at 9 bases. Trimming took 5 bases from V and 1 from J; bases not matched to a gene: 4. CDR3 size: 15 residues. Germline CDR1 MNHEY, CDR2 SVGEGT. CDR3 sequence (DNA): TGTGCCAGCAGTATGGCTAGCGGGGGCACAGATACGCAGTATTTT. Protein product: CASSMASGGTDTQYF.

There are many counts of this clonotype. This chain connects TRBV6-2 or TRBV6-3 to TRBJ1-1; TRBD1 might be the D (5 bases). V was trimmed by 3 bases and J by 4 bases, leaving 12 bases between them. Germline V gives CDR1 MNHEY, CDR2 SVGEGT. This CDR3 spans 14 amino acids. CDR3 loop: CASSYYGGSTEAFF. In DNA, the CDR3 is TGTGCCAGCAGTTATTATGGGGGATCCACTGAAGCTTTCTTT.

This clonotype was recorded only once. The gene calls are TRBV25-1 and TRBJ1-3; TRBD1 matches at 10 bases. The CDR3 loop spans 14 amino acids. The V gene's germline CDR1 is MGHDK and CDR2 SYGVNS. Unmatched junction bases numbered 6, after V lost 6 bases and J lost 7 bases. The CDR3, as DNA: TGTGCCAGCAGCGGGACAGGGGCCAGTAACACCATATATTTT. Translated, it gives CASSGTGASNTIYF.

Remarks on this clonotype: Just one base apart from a much larger clone, this may be a read error. The chain uses TRBV27 and TRBJ2-1; TRBD2 aligns across 12 bases. The V gene's germline CDR1 is MNHEY and CDR2 SMNVEV (reference sequence). The CDR3 spans 16 residues. The chain's CDR3 is CASSFLLAGGDNEQSF. Here the CDR3 DNA reads TGTGCCAGCAGTTTTCTACTAGCGGGGGGCGACAATGAGCAGTCCTTC.

This chain links TRBV7-6 with TRBJ2-5; 14 bases are a match to TRBD2. CDR1 and CDR2 from the germline V gene are SGHVS and FNYEAQ. This CDR3 is built from 16 residues. J was trimmed by 4 bases and V by 3 bases; bases with no gene match: 4. CDR3 in amino acids: CASSLGTSGRVETQYF. CDR3 in DNA: TGTGCCAGCAGCTTGGGGACTAGCGGGAGAGTAGAGACCCAGTACTTC.

Details on this clonotype: The conserved final phenylalanine or tryptophan is absent from the CDR3, which likely points to a read error. The chain is built from TRBV6-1 and TRBJ1-4, with D tentatively TRBD1 (6 bases). The germline V gene has CDR1 MNHNS and CDR2 SASEGT. V was shortened by 1 base and J by 8 bases, with 14 bases between the two germline ends. The CDR3 is 15 residues long. CDR3 in DNA: TGTGCCAGCAGTGAAGGAACAGGGATAAGAGAAAAACTGTTTTCT. Its protein product is CASSEGTGIREKLFS.

This clonotype was recorded many times. CDR3 loop: CSARIFDRFTDTQYF. CDR3 nucleotide sequence: TGCAGTGCTAGGATTTTCGACAGATTCACAGATACGCAGTATTTT. This rearrangement joins TRBV20-1 to TRBJ2-3, with D perhaps TRBD1 (5 bases). The CDR3 covers 15 residues. Between the trimmed V and J ends, which lost 3 bases and 2 bases, there was a span of 15 bases. Looked up from germline, CDR1 is DFQATT and CDR2 is SNEGSKA (reference sequence).

This clonotype has more than one count but fewer than ten. This chain joins TRBV7-6 and TRBJ2-1; 10 bases are a match to TRBD2. CDR1 and CDR2 (germline): SGHVS, FNYEAQ. The length of the CDR3 is 16 residues. Trimming cost V 3 bases and J 7 bases; bases outside gene matches: 9. CDR3 DNA: TGTGCCAGCAGCTTTGATAGCGGGAGGATCTGGAATGAGCAGTTCTTC. Protein: CASSFDSGRIWNEQFF.

This clonotype was seen at least ten times. The chain recombines TRBV28 with TRBJ1-1, with 7 bases lining up with TRBD1. The CDR3 has 14 residues. Trimming removed 3 bases from V and 5 bases from J; junction bases left unmatched: 6. The germline V gene has CDR1 MDHEN and CDR2 SYDVKM. In DNA, the CDR3 is TGTGCCAGCAGTTTGGTACAGGGGAAGACTGAAGCTTTCTTT. It encodes CASSLVQGKTEAFF.

V gene TRBV29-1 combines with J gene TRBJ2-2; D is possibly TRBD2 (5 bases). Looked up from germline, CDR1 is SQVTM and CDR2 is ANQGSEA. The V and J ends lost 2 bases and 5 bases respectively, with 15 bases between them. The CDR3 is 15 amino acids. CDR3 loop: CSVENQDGGTGELFF. The CDR3, as DNA: TGCAGCGTTGAAAACCAGGACGGAGGAACCGGGGAGCTGTTTTTT.

This clonotype was counted ten times or more. The rearrangement links TRBV20-1 to TRBJ2-3, with TRBD2 matching 12 bases. CDR3 length: 16 residues. Germline trimming cut 6 bases from V and 5 bases from J; bases unmatched to any gene: 12. The germline gives CDR1 DFQATT, CDR2 SNEGSKA (reference sequence). CDR3 loop: CSANEPSGGAQDTQYF. The CDR3 DNA reads as TGCAGTGCCAACGAACCTAGCGGGGGGGCCCAAGATACGCAGTATTTT.

In its sample, this clonotype was seen a few times. V gene TRBV30 combines with J gene TRBJ1-5; D perhaps matches TRBD1 (6 bases). This CDR3 has 15 residues. CDR1 is GTSNPN, CDR2 SVGIG, per germline (reference sequence). The V end lost 0 bases, the J end lost 1 base, and 10 bases lay between the germline ends. The CDR3 coding sequence is TGTGCCTGGAGTGTGGGGGGCCTGAGCAATCAGCCCCAGCATTTT. Amino acids: CAWSVGGLSNQPQHF.

This clonotype showed up just once. This chain joins TRBV6-2 or TRBV6-3 and TRBJ2-1; 11 bases are a match to TRBD2. J was trimmed by 5 bases and V by 5 bases; bases with no gene match: 8. This CDR3 is 16 amino acids long. Germline CDR1 is MNHEY and CDR2 is SVGEGT. The CDR3 coding sequence is TGTGCCAGCAGTCACCGACTAGCGGGGACCGACAATGAGCAGTTCTTC. Its translation: CASSHRLAGTDNEQFF.

This clonotype has at least ten counts. This chain connects TRBV28 to TRBJ2-7, with D unclear. The CDR3 is 13 residues long. CDR1 MDHEN and CDR2 SYDVKM come from the germline V gene. The V gene lost 3 bases and the J gene lost 3 bases, with 9 bases spanning the gap. The DNA of the CDR3 is TGTGCCAGCAGTTTCCCCGGCCACTACGAGCAGTACTTC. Translated: CASSFPGHYEQYF. The complete variable domain, with remaining parts taken from reference TRBV28 and TRBJ2-7, reads DVKVTQSSRYLVKRTGEKVFLECVQDMDHENMFWYRQDPGLGLRLIYFSYDVKMKEKGDIPEGYSVSREKKERFSLILESASTNQTSMYLCASSFPGHYEQYFGPGTRLTVT.

The table lists this clonotype with many counts. The chain employs TRBV7-2 and TRBJ2-7; tentative D call: TRBD2 (6 bases). This CDR3 region has 14 residues. With 1 base removed from V and 5 bases from J, the gap between germline ends came to 12 bases. Germline V gene lookup returns CDR1 SGHTA and CDR2 FQGNSA. The CDR3 loop reads CASSLEEGLHEQYF. DNA of the CDR3: TGTGCCAGCAGCTTAGAAGAGGGACTGCACGAGCAGTACTTC.

The rearrangement links TRBV5-3 to TRBJ2-2, with 10 bases that match TRBD1. TRBV5-3 is placed among ORFs of uncertain function. With 8 bases clipped from V and 6 bases from J, the junction kept 13 bases outside the gene matches. The CDR3 is made up of 16 amino acids. DNA for the CDR3: TGTGCCAGCAGGGGGGACAGGGGAGAAACACCCGGGGAGCTGTTTTTT. It specifies CASRGDRGETPGELFF.

With regard to this clonotype: This may be a read error: a much more frequent sequence differs by one nucleotide. The chain uses TRBV10-3 and TRBJ2-3; 7 bases are a match to TRBD2. Germline CDR1 ENHRY, CDR2 SYGVKD. The CDR3 consists of 14 residues. In nucleotides, the CDR3 is TGTGCCACCAGTGCGCTAGCGGTCCCAGATACGCAGTATTTT. Its protein product is CATSALAVPDTQYF.

With respect to this clonotype: A much bigger clone sits one base away, suggesting this may be a read error. V usage is TRBV9 and J usage is TRBJ2-1; TRBD2 is a possible D gene (5 bases). Trimming took 10 bases from V and 0 from J, leaving 17 bases between them. Germline loops: CDR1 SGDLS, CDR2 YYNGEE. The CDR3 is 15 residues long. The CDR3 sequence is CAGTEGYSSYNEQFF. The CDR3 DNA reads as TGTGCCGGCACAGAGGGATACAGCTCCTACAATGAGCAGTTCTTC.

In this sample, this clonotype turned up many times. This chain connects TRBV19 to TRBJ2-1, with 8 bases matching TRBD2. In germline, CDR1 is LNHDA, CDR2 SQIVND (reference sequence). The CDR3 has 15 residues. V gave up 4 bases and J gave up 4 bases; unmatched junction bases: 6. The CDR3 is CASSTGTRGYNEQFF. CDR3 in DNA: TGTGCCAGTAGTACTGGGACTAGGGGATACAATGAGCAGTTCTTC.

This clonotype was found many times. The chain links TRBV7-3 to TRBJ2-5; 9 bases are a match to TRBD2. The germline V gene has CDR1 SGHTA and CDR2 FQGTGA. The CDR3 contains 15 residues. V trimming: 5 bases; J trimming: 4 bases; junction bases outside the gene matches: 8. CDR3 protein: CASSHSGSKGETQYF. CDR3 bases: TGTGCCAGCAGCCATAGCGGGAGTAAGGGAGAGACCCAGTACTTC.

This clonotype was counted at least ten times. J is TRBJ2-1 and V is TRBV11-3; no definite D call. The ends were cut back, 2 bases at V and 7 bases at J, with 9 bases in the middle. Germline assignment: CDR1 SGHNT and CDR2 YENEEA. The CDR3 runs 13 residues. This CDR3 reads CASSLSYGNEQFF. CDR3 coding DNA: TGTGCCAGCAGCTTAAGTTATGGGAATGAGCAGTTCTTC.

Remarks on this clonotype: A much larger clone lies a single base off, so this may be a read error. The V call is TRBV29-1, the J call TRBJ2-2; no clear D. The CDR3 extends over 13 amino acids. Germline CDR1 and CDR2: SQVTM and ANQGSEA. The CDR3 bases are TGCGGCGTTGGCCCGTTGGGCACCGGGGAGCTGTTTTTT. This translates into CGVGPLGTGELFF.

The chain couples TRBV7-9 to TRBJ1-2; 9 bases line up with TRBD1. The CDR3 is made up of 15 amino acids. Germline lookup yields CDR1 SEHNR and CDR2 FQNEAQ (reference sequence). The J segment lost 3 bases and the V segment lost 4 bases, leaving 6 bases of the junction unmatched. In nucleotides, the CDR3 is TGTGCCAGCAGCTCGGGACAGGGATACGACTATGGCTACACCTTC. Translated: CASSSGQGYDYGYTF.

For this clonotype: At one end, the junction sequence differs from germline, possibly due to a read error. V is TRBV3-1 and J is TRBJ2-3; TRBD2 aligns across 11 bases. Germline V gives CDR1 LGHDT, CDR2 YNNKEL (reference sequence). CDR3 size: 17 residues. The CDR3 DNA is TGTGCCAGCAGCCAAGAGACTAGCGGGACTAGGGCAGATGCGCAGTATTTT. Encoded protein: CASSQETSGTRADAQYF.

This clonotype was recorded a few times. The chain couples TRBV27 to TRBJ2-1; 15 nucleotides match TRBD2. V shed 4 bases, J shed 7 bases, and the junction held 8 bases outside the gene matches. The CDR3 is made up of 17 amino acids. The germline CDR1 and CDR2 sequences are MNHEY and SMNVEV (reference sequence). The CDR3 nucleotides are TGTGCCAGCAGTTCGGGACTAGCGGGAGGAGGTTCAAATGAGCAGTTCTTC. It encodes CASSSGLAGGGSNEQFF.